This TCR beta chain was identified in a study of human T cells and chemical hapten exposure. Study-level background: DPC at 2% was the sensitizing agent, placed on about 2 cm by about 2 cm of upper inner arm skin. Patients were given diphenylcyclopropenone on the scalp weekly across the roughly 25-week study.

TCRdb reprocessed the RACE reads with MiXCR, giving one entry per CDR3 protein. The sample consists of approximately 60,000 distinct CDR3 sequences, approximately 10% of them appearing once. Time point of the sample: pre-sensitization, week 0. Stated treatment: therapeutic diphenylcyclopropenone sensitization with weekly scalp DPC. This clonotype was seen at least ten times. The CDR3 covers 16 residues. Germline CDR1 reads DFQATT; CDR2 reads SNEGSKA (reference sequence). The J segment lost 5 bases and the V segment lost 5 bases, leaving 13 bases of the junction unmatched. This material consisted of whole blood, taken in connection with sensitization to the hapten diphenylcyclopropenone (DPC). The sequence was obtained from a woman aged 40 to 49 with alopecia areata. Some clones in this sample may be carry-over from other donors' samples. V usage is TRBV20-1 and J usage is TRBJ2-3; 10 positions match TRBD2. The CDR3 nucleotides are TGCAGTGCTGAAGGAGCGGGAGGGCCGTCGGGAGATACGCAGTATTTT. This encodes CSAEGAGGPSGDTQYF.